This T cell receptor (beta chain) emerged from a study of T-cell reconstitution after alpha-beta-depleted transplantation in children. Whole-study findings and limits: Expanded graft clones, several hundred of them, were reportedly the source of alpha-beta T cells about two months after transplant. T cells produced anew were the main source of T-cell counts and diversity one year after transplant. Some patients owed their high day-60 TCRbeta diversity to surviving recipient T cells and thymic progenitors.

Preparation of the TCRbeta library involved a method that used unique molecular identifiers. TCRdb processed the PCR reads anew with MiXCR; each CDR3 protein has one entry. The table records more than 400,000 distinct CDR3 sequences, 43% of them present only once. This clonotype occurred once. Its antigen is currently unknown. The CDR3 is 14 residues long. V shed 3 bases and J shed 7 bases, with 16 bases lying between them. Germline V gene sequence: CDR1 KGHSY, CDR2 FQNENV. The V and J genes are TRBV16 and TRBJ2-7; a possible D gene is TRBD1 (6 bases). This sample comprised PBMCs, obtained before TCRalphabeta/CD19-depleted stem cell transplant. The TCR originated in a girl aged 2 to 10 with aplastic anemia, due to receive a stem cell transplant. Here the CDR3 reads CASSHTNRVREQYF. Here the CDR3 DNA reads TGTGCCAGCAGCCATACAAACAGGGTGAGGGAGCAGTACTTC.